Here is one T cell receptor (beta chain) with its context. The antigen is not known. The source of the sample is a study of cytomegalovirus exposure and HLA in healthy donors. Both 60 Vbeta primers and 13 Jbeta primers went into the PCR. TCRdb keeps only in-frame clones here, not all; method: immunoSEQ multiplex PCR. The table lists about 99,000 clones. The study, taken as a whole, reports: In a later analysis, HLA-associated beta chains showed higher expansion and lower generation probabilities than comparable chains.

The germline V and J ends were trimmed by 0 bases and 7 bases, with 13 bases remaining between them. Germline lookup yields CDR1 SGHDT and CDR2 YYEEEE. This CDR3 has 14 residues. Sequenced: PBMCs. The chain is built from TRBV5-6 and TRBJ1-1, with D perhaps TRBD1 (6 bases). This TCR was recovered from a man aged 35-49 years in good health and CMV-seronegative. The CDR3 spells CASSLEVETGEAFF. For the CDR3, the DNA is TGTGCCAGCAGCTTGGAAGTGGAGACAGGTGAAGCTTTCTTT.